This TCR beta chain is from a study of shared clonotypes between healthy human individuals. V was clipped by 5 bases and J by 0 bases; unmatched bases: 15. Germline assignment: CDR1 MGHRA and CDR2 YSYEKL. The CDR3 spans 18 residues. Measured with immunoSEQ multiplex PCR; TCRdb has only the in-frame clones, and not every one. Of approximately 600,000 clones listed, approximately 95% are singletons. Naivety among CD8 cells was defined by CD45RO negativity and positive CCR7 selection, thereby excluding terminally differentiated effector memory CD45RA+ cells. This receptor was obtained from a woman aged 25 to 45 in good health. The sample comprised naive CD8+ T cells sorted from blood. The chain joins TRBV4-1 to TRBJ2-5, with 7 bases matching TRBD2. CDR3: CASSSRTEGGWDQETQYF. The DNA of the CDR3 is TGCGCCAGCAGCTCTAGGACTGAGGGAGGGTGGGACCAAGAGACCCAGTACTTC.